These 32 T cell receptor beta chains were sequenced from one sample in a study of robustness of blood B and T cell sequencing. The cDNA carried a universal priming site added by a 5' template-switch oligo. A 12-nucleotide random UMI in the template-switch oligo labeled every cDNA molecule. TCRdb re-analysed the PCR reads in MiXCR, keeping a single row per CDR3 protein. Of approximately 3,700 distinct CDR3 sequences in the sample, just over 55% were seen once. TCR beta repertoires were quantified from mRNA rather than genomic DNA. The sequencing input was peripheral blood. The receptors were sampled from a human donor in good health.

This chain uses TRBV7-9 with TRBJ2-3; 8 bases agree with TRBD1. V was clipped by 8 bases and J by 2 bases; unmatched bases: 6. Germline V gives CDR1 SEHNR, CDR2 FQNEAQ (reference sequence). This CDR3 comprises 14 residues. The CDR3 region is CASQDRGLTDTQYF. The CDR3 DNA reads as TGTGCCAGCCAAGACAGGGGTCTCACAGATACGCAGTATTTT.

V usage is TRBV4-1 and J usage is TRBJ2-7; 7 bases agree with TRBD2. Germline V gene sequence: CDR1 MGHRA, CDR2 YSYEKL. The V and J ends lost 4 bases and 5 bases, in that order; junction bases with no gene match: 5. The CDR3 totals 13 residues. CDR3 in amino acids: CASSLSSGDEQYF. The CDR3 region has the DNA TGCGCCAGCAGCCTCTCTAGCGGCGACGAGCAGTACTTC.

The gene calls are TRBV30 and TRBJ1-2; D is ambiguous. Between the trimmed V and J ends, which lost 0 bases and 0 bases, there was a span of 8 bases. CDR3 size: 14 residues. In germline, CDR1 is GTSNPN, CDR2 SVGIG (reference sequence). CDR3 region: CAWSVLGTNYGYTF. As DNA, the CDR3 is TGTGCCTGGAGTGTACTGGGTACTAACTATGGCTACACCTTC.

This chain uses TRBV27 with TRBJ2-1; 7 nucleotides align to TRBD1. The CDR3 contains 17 residues. Losses at the gene ends were 6 bases for V and 5 bases for J; bases not matched to a gene: 16. CDR1 MNHEY and CDR2 SMNVEV come from the germline V gene (reference sequence). This CDR3 is CASRKPRGEGANNEQFF. In nucleotides, the CDR3 is TGTGCCAGCAGAAAGCCTCGTGGAGAGGGGGCGAACAATGAGCAGTTCTTC.

The chain couples TRBV12-3 or TRBV12-4 to TRBJ2-3; the D gene is possibly TRBD2 (5 bases). The CDR3 runs to 12 residues. The V and J ends lost 3 bases and 9 bases respectively, with 10 bases between them. This CDR3 reads CASSLGRGTQYF. In DNA, the CDR3 is TGTGCCAGCAGTTTGGGCCGGGGAACGCAGTATTTT.

The chain links TRBV5-4 to TRBJ2-2, with D perhaps given as TRBD1 or TRBD2 (5 bases each). Per the germline V gene, CDR1 is SGHNT and CDR2 is YYREEE (reference sequence). Trimming shortened V by 0 bases and J by 3 bases, and 12 bases separated the two germline ends. This CDR3 is 16 amino acids long. CDR3 sequence (DNA): TGTGCCAGCAGCTTGGGCCCGGGGCCGGACACCGGGGAGCTGTTTTTT. As protein: CASSLGPGPDTGELFF.

This clonotype was picked up a small number of times. Compared with germline, one end of the junction differs, possibly owing to a read error. The V gene is TRBV5-1, the J gene TRBJ1-4; no firm D call. Germline V CDR1 and CDR2: SGHRS, YFSETQ. The CDR3 totals 15 residues. The CDR3 sequence is CASRLGPATNEKLFF. The CDR3 coding sequence is TGCGCCAGCAGGTTGGGTCCTGCAACTAATGAAAAACTGTTTTTT.

The count of this clonotype is one. The chain links TRBV30 to TRBJ2-3; D remains ambiguous. Germline values: CDR1 GTSNPN, CDR2 SVGIG (reference sequence). V was pared by 3 bases and J by 1 base, with 8 bases between. This CDR3 is built from 13 residues. The CDR3 nucleotides read TGTGCCTGGAGGACTGCCGGCACAGATACGCAGTATTTT. Translation gives CAWRTAGTDTQYF.

The chain links TRBV27 to TRBJ2-7, with D possibly TRBD1 on 6 matching bases. The CDR3 length is 16 residues. Germline V gene data show CDR1 as MNHEY and CDR2 as SMNVEV (reference sequence). Deletions cut 6 bases from V and 2 bases from J, with 20 bases between. CDR3 bases: TGTGCCAGCAGCCCTCTCGTAGCCGGGACACCCTACGAGCAGTACTTC. It specifies CASSPLVAGTPYEQYF.

The chain carries TRBV24-1 and TRBJ2-1, with 7 bases aligning to TRBD1. V lost 1 base and J lost 9; bases outside the gene matches: 5. Germline V gene data show CDR1 as KGHDR and CDR2 as SFDVKD. There are 14 residues in the CDR3. CDR3 sequence reads: CATSDLTGVGEQFF. Here the CDR3 DNA reads TGTGCCACCAGTGATTTAACAGGGGTCGGTGAGCAGTTCTTC.

This clonotype has only a few counts. V is TRBV12-3 or TRBV12-4 and J is TRBJ1-5, with D tentatively TRBD1 (6 bases). The CDR3 is made up of 15 amino acids. V shed 8 bases and J shed 4 bases, with 18 bases lying between them. The CDR3 nucleotides read TGTGCCAGCCTCAGGTACAGGGCTTTTAATCAGCCCCAGCATTTT. Its protein is CASLRYRAFNQPQHF.

This chain links TRBV2 with TRBJ2-7; D possibly corresponds to TRBD1 (5 bases). The V gene's germline CDR1 is SNHLY and CDR2 FYNNEI. The CDR3 extends over 13 amino acids. Between the trimmed V and J ends, which lost 1 base and 4 bases, there was a span of 8 bases. The CDR3 spells CASSEEAGYEQYF. The CDR3 bases are TGTGCCAGCAGTGAAGAAGCAGGGTACGAGCAGTACTTC.

This chain uses TRBV29-1 with TRBJ2-7; 7 bases match TRBD1. The J segment lost 6 bases and the V segment lost 6 bases, leaving 8 bases of the junction unmatched. The V gene's germline CDR1 is SQVTM and CDR2 ANQGSEA. This CDR3 contains 12 residues. CDR3 in amino acids: CSVNRGPLEQYF. The CDR3 coding sequence is TGCAGCGTCAACAGGGGACCCCTCGAGCAGTACTTC.

The chain has TRBV5-1 and TRBJ2-7; no clear D gene. V lost 0 bases to trimming and J lost 5 bases, with 9 bases between them. Germline values: CDR1 SGHRS, CDR2 YFSETQ. This CDR3 comprises 13 residues. The CDR3 DNA follows: TGCGCCAGCAGCTTGGGGCAGATCGACGAGCAGTACTTC. Residues: CASSLGQIDEQYF.

This chain links TRBV5-1 with TRBJ1-1; D possibly corresponds to TRBD1 (5 bases). Germline CDR1 and CDR2: SGHRS and YFSETQ. Trimming stripped 3 bases from V and 4 bases from J, with 16 bases between. This CDR3 is 15 amino acids long. CDR3 in amino acids: CASSSMRDPSTEAFF. The CDR3 DNA reads TGCGCCAGCAGCTCTATGAGGGACCCTTCCACTGAAGCTTTCTTT.

For the CDR3, the DNA is TGTGCCTGGAGTGTTAGAACACCACGCTTTTCCTACGAGCAGTACTTC. Translating gives CAWSVRTPRFSYEQYF. This rearrangement joins TRBV30 to TRBJ2-7; no reliable D call. V lost 0 bases and J 1 base, leaving 16 bases between the germline ends. This CDR3 comprises 16 residues. The germline CDR1 and CDR2 sequences are GTSNPN and SVGIG (reference sequence). Using reference TRBV30 and TRBJ2-7 for the parts outside the CDR3, the full variable domain is SQTIHQWPATLVQPVGSPLSLECTVEGTSNPNLYWYRQAAGRGLQLLFYSVGIGQISSEVPQNLSASRPQDRQFILSSKKLLLSDSGFYLCAWSVRTPRFSYEQYFGPGTRLTVT.

The chain has TRBV30 and TRBJ1-2; D is perhaps TRBD1 (5 bases). The V end was cut by 4 bases, the J end by 3 bases, with 18 bases between. Germline V gene lookup returns CDR1 GTSNPN and CDR2 SVGIG (reference sequence). CDR3 size: 15 residues. CDR3 in DNA: TGTGCCTGGACCACTGGCCCCGGGACGGACTATGGCTACACCTTC. Translating gives CAWTTGPGTDYGYTF.

This chain links TRBV27 with TRBJ1-5, with D tentatively TRBD1 (5 bases). CDR1 MNHEY and CDR2 SMNVEV come from the germline V gene (reference sequence). V lost 2 bases and J 10 bases, leaving 12 bases between the germline ends. The CDR3 has 13 amino acids. The CDR3 region is CASSLGADTPQHF. The CDR3 DNA reads TGTGCCAGCAGTTTAGGGGCGGACACTCCCCAGCATTTT.

The J gene is TRBJ2-1, the V gene TRBV5-1; D perhaps matches TRBD1 (5 bases). Germline V gene sequence: CDR1 SGHRS, CDR2 YFSETQ. Trimming stripped 1 base from V and 6 bases from J, with 11 bases between. The CDR3 contains 14 residues. The CDR3 region has the DNA TGCGCCAGCAGCTTGAGCACCAGGGTCAATGAGCAGTTCTTC. Translation: CASSLSTRVNEQFF.

The rearrangement links TRBV4-1 to TRBJ1-2; D gene unclear. The germline V and J ends were trimmed by 4 bases and 4 bases, with 13 bases remaining between them. The CDR3 consists of 14 residues. The germline V gene has CDR1 MGHRA and CDR2 YSYEKL. The chain's CDR3 is CASSLAQNSYGYTF. As DNA, the CDR3 is TGCGCCAGCAGCCTCGCACAGAACTCCTATGGCTACACCTTC.

The table lists this clonotype with a few counts. The rearrangement links TRBV10-3 to TRBJ2-7; a possible D gene is TRBD1 (6 bases). V was trimmed by 4 bases and J by 6 bases, leaving 10 bases between them. This CDR3 has 12 residues. Germline-derived CDR1 and CDR2 are ENHRY and SYGVKD. CDR3 amino acids: CAISVGASEQYF. DNA of the CDR3: TGTGCCATCAGTGTGGGGGCCTCCGAGCAGTACTTC.

CDR3 nucleotides: TGTGCCAGCAGTTACGGCCGACAGGGGAATTCACCCCTCCACTTT. Residues: CASSYGRQGNSPLHF. This sequence joins TRBV27 and TRBJ1-6, with 8 bases that match TRBD1. The V gene's germline CDR1 is MNHEY and CDR2 SMNVEV (reference sequence). The CDR3 length is 15 residues. V dropped 4 bases and J dropped 7; count of bases not matched to a gene: 6.

The chain uses TRBV4-2 and TRBJ1-2, with 8 bases identical to TRBD1. Trimming removed 3 bases from V and 6 bases from J; junction bases left unmatched: 12. The germline CDR1 and CDR2 sequences are LGHNA and YNFKEQ. This CDR3 is 16 amino acids long. CDR3 nucleotides: TGTGCCAGCAGCCACATCTCCCAGGGGGCACTAGATGGCTACACCTTC. Translating it yields CASSHISQGALDGYTF.

In this sample, this clonotype turned up once. This chain connects TRBV7-8 to TRBJ2-7; D call uncertain. The CDR3 runs to 14 residues. V was trimmed by 4 bases and J by 1 base, leaving 11 bases between them. The germline CDR1 and CDR2 sequences are SGHVS and FQNEAQ. The chain's CDR3 is CASSSPQLSYEQYF. The DNA of the CDR3 is TGTGCCAGCAGCTCCCCGCAGCTATCCTACGAGCAGTACTTC.

This chain connects TRBV9 to TRBJ2-7; the match to TRBD2 covers 11 bases. Germline V gene data show CDR1 as SGDLS and CDR2 as YYNGEE. Unmatched junction bases numbered 6, after V lost 4 bases and J lost 0 bases. This CDR3 is built from 16 residues. In DNA form, the CDR3 reads TGTGCCAGCAGCCCCCGACTAGCGGGGACCTCCTACGAGCAGTACTTC. It codes for CASSPRLAGTSYEQYF.

This clonotype has more than one count but fewer than ten. V and J are TRBV4-1 and TRBJ2-1, with TRBD2 matching 8 bases. J lost 4 bases, V lost 1 base, and 6 bases had no gene match. The germline V gene has CDR1 MGHRA and CDR2 YSYEKL. The CDR3 has 16 residues. This chain's CDR3 is CASSQARSGGYNEQFF. CDR3 nucleotide sequence: TGCGCCAGCAGCCAAGCTCGGAGCGGGGGTTACAATGAGCAGTTCTTC.

This rearrangement joins TRBV9 to TRBJ1-1; weak D call: TRBD1 (5 bases). V lost 2 bases to trimming and J lost 1 base, with 15 bases between them. This CDR3 region has 16 residues. Germline assignment: CDR1 SGDLS and CDR2 YYNGEE. CDR3 protein: CASSVPQKGQNTEAFF. DNA for the CDR3: TGTGCCAGCAGCGTCCCACAGAAGGGGCAGAACACTGAAGCTTTCTTT. The complete variable domain, with remaining parts taken from reference TRBV9 and TRBJ1-1, reads DSGVTQTPKHLITATGQRVTLRCSPRSGDLSVYWYQQSLDQGLQFLIQYYNGEERAKGNILERFSAQQFPDLHSELNLSSLELGDSALYFCASSVPQKGQNTEAFFGQGTRLTVV.

The chain employs TRBV7-9 and TRBJ1-1; TRBD1 matches at 7 bases. The CDR3 runs to 14 residues. Germline V gene data show CDR1 as SEHNR and CDR2 as FQNEAQ (reference sequence). V gave up 4 bases and J gave up 3 bases; unmatched junction bases: 5. The DNA of the CDR3 is TGTGCCAGCAGCTGGGGACAGAAGGACACTGAAGCTTTCTTT. Protein: CASSWGQKDTEAFF.

J is TRBJ1-4 and V is TRBV30, with 7 bases fitting TRBD1. The CDR3 spans 19 residues. After removal of 0 bases from V and 5 bases from J, the junction contained 18 bases not matched to a gene. The germline gives CDR1 GTSNPN, CDR2 SVGIG (reference sequence). The CDR3 spells CAWSVLTHTGADGNEKLFF. The CDR3 nucleotides are TGTGCCTGGAGTGTCCTCACACACACAGGGGCCGACGGGAATGAAAAACTGTTTTTT.

The chain employs TRBV27 and TRBJ1-1, with TRBD1 matching 7 bases. This CDR3 region has 16 residues. CDR1 is MNHEY, CDR2 SMNVEV, per germline (reference sequence). The J segment lost 5 bases and the V segment lost 4 bases, leaving 13 bases of the junction unmatched. The CDR3 DNA reads TGTGCCAGCAGTTCTCACACTACAGGGGTAGGGACTGAAGCTTTCTTT. Amino acids: CASSSHTTGVGTEAFF.

A few counts support this clonotype. For the CDR3, the DNA is TGTGCCACCAGCAGAGATTCAGGGGAAGTTGGGCAGCCCCAGCATTTT. Amino acid sequence: CATSRDSGEVGQPQHF. The V and J genes are TRBV15 and TRBJ1-5, with TRBD1 as a possible D gene (6 bases). From germline, CDR1 is LNHNV and CDR2 YYDKDF (reference sequence). This CDR3 region has 16 residues. V was trimmed by 0 bases and J by 7 bases, leaving 16 bases between them. Full variable domain (rest looked up from reference TRBV15 and TRBJ1-5): DAMVIQNPRYQVTQFGKPVTLSCSQTLNHNVMYWYQQKSSQAPKLLFHYYDKDFNNEADTPDNFQSRRPNTSFCFLDIRSPGLGDTAMYLCATSRDSGEVGQPQHFGDGTRLSIL.

J is TRBJ1-1 and V is TRBV5-5; D not certain. Trimming pared 0 bases from V and 5 bases from J, leaving 8 bases between. CDR1 is SGHKS and CDR2 is YYEKEE in the germline V gene (reference sequence). The CDR3 has 13 amino acids. The CDR3: CASSLGFGTEAFF. In nucleotides, the CDR3 is TGTGCCAGCAGCTTGGGATTCGGAACTGAAGCTTTCTTT. Looking up the rest from reference TRBV5-5 and TRBJ1-1 gives the full variable domain: DAGVTQSPTHLIKTRGQQVTLRCSPISGHKSVSWYQQVLGQGPQFIFQYYEKEERGRGNFPDRFSARQFPNYSSELNVNALLLGDSALYLCASSLGFGTEAFFGQGTRLTVV.